The rows below give T cell receptor beta chains drawn from one sample of a study of blood T cell repertoires in COVID-19. Produced via immunoSEQ multiplex PCR; TCRdb's table is partial and in-frame only. This table holds some 74,000 clones, 65% to 80% found once. The sequenced sample was peripheral blood. The source is a woman in her 50s with acute or convalescent COVID-19. CDR3s include the opening cysteine and the closing phenylalanine or tryptophan. A D gene is named only where the DNA matches it firmly. Clone size is stated in some rows and not others, as once, few, many or a class when expanded.

J gene | D gene | V gene | clone size | CDR3 protein | CDR3 DNA
TRBJ2-7 | TRBD1 | TRBV6-5 | - | CASSYRTGEFEQYF | TGTGCCAGCAGTTACCGGACAGGGGAATTCGAGCAGTACTTC
TRBJ1-2 | - | TRBV7-8 | - | CASSVRADGITGGYTF | TGTGCCAGCAGCGTAAGGGCGGACGGGATCACGGGAGGCTACACCTTC
TRBJ1-3 | - | TRBV19 | few | CASSERYSGNTIYF | TGTGCCAGTAGCGAGAGGTACTCTGGAAACACCATATATTTT
TRBJ1-1 | - | TRBV7-2 | - | CASSLAGGLSEAFF | TGTGCCAGCAGCTTAGCGGGTGGACTATCTGAAGCTTTCTTT
TRBJ2-5 | TRBD1 | TRBV5-1 | - | CASSSNTGGAETQYF | TGCGCCAGCAGCTCCAATACAGGGGGAGCAGAGACCCAGTACTTC
TRBJ2-3 | TRBD2 | TRBV2 | - | CASSGLAADTQYF | TGTGCCAGCAGCGGACTAGCGGCAGATACGCAGTATTTT
TRBJ2-3 | - | TRBV5-1 | - | CASSDPGHEDTQYF | TGCGCCAGCAGCGACCCGGGACATGAAGATACGCAGTATTTT
TRBJ2-2 | - | TRBV28 | few | CASSLPGNTGELFF | TGTGCCAGCAGTTTACCCGGGAACACCGGGGAGCTGTTTTTT
TRBJ1-3 | - | TRBV5-1 | - | CASSEGLSGNTIYF | TGCGCCAGCAGTGAGGGCCTCTCTGGAAACACCATATATTTT
TRBJ1-5 | TRBD1 | TRBV6-4 | - | CASRWLTGSQPQHF | TGTGCCAGCAGATGGCTGACAGGGAGTCAGCCCCAGCATTTT
TRBJ1-1 | - | TRBV11-2 | few | CASSQNTEAFF | TGTGCCAGCAGTCAGAACACTGAAGCTTTCTTT
TRBJ2-7 | - | TRBV7-8 | - | CASSPLRGTYEQYF | TGTGCCAGCAGCCCCCTACGGGGGACCTACGAGCAGTACTTC
TRBJ2-7 | - | TRBV15 | - | CATSRTGTYEQYF | TGTGCCACCAGCAGGACCGGGACCTACGAGCAGTACTTC
TRBJ2-1 | TRBD2 | TRBV7-3 | - | CASSQGTSGRAQLVF | TGTGCCAGCAGCCAGGGGACTAGCGGGAGGGCCCAGCTGGTCTTC
TRBJ1-4 | - | TRBV7-8 | - | CASSPARRPRGGDEKLFF | TGTGCCAGCAGCCCTGCAAGGCGGCCTAGGGGCGGTGATGAAAAACTGTTTTTT
TRBJ1-5 | - | TRBV6-5 | - | CAARWGDSNQPQHF | TGTGCCGCCAGGTGGGGGGACAGCAATCAGCCCCAGCATTTT
TRBJ2-1 | - | TRBV5-1 | few | CASSPLPGDYNEQFF | TGCGCCAGCAGCCCCCTACCCGGAGATTACAATGAGCAGTTCTTC
TRBJ2-3 | - | TRBV9 | - | CASSVASTDTQYF | TGTGCCAGCAGCGTAGCTAGCACAGATACGCAGTATTTT
TRBJ2-1 | - | TRBV7-3 | - | CASSRVADTYNEQFF | TGTGCCAGCAGCCGGGTAGCGGACACCTACAATGAGCAGTTCTTC
TRBJ1-5 | - | TRBV7-9 | few | CASSFGGSHQPQHF | TGTGCCAGCAGCTTTGGAGGTTCTCATCAGCCCCAGCATTTT
TRBJ1-6 | TRBD1 | TRBV6-5 | - | CASSKSRQGASPLHF | TGTGCCAGCAGCAAATCACGACAGGGGGCCTCTCCCCTCCACTTT
TRBJ2-1 | - | TRBV10-2 | - | CASSDLAYNEQFF | TGCGCCAGCAGTGACCTAGCGTACAATGAGCAGTTCTTC